A single T cell receptor beta chain is shown here with its context. Its antigen is still unknown. There are no base qualities to consult, and no much larger clone falls within one base. Preparation of the library involved the immunoSEQ multiplex PCR assay. The source study handled its data this way. To diagnose cytomegalovirus status from the catalog of TCR beta chain sequences, a statistical classification framework was built. The clones in this table, taken by TCRdb from immuneACCESS, are in-frame only. Not every clone is retained; where verified, under half of the shortfall comes from an unresolved V gene, and the cause of the rest is unknown. The DNA was the basis for D and trimming; V, J and clone size are from that table. The sample profile shows under 300,000 clones; around 87% of them were found once. Clones ranked in the top ten supply 0.95% to 1.5% of the sample. Separate from the approximately 700-subject first cohort, the validation cohort of roughly 130 subjects was the group to which the donors belonged.

These data belong to a study of cytomegalovirus exposure and HLA in healthy donors listed by TCRdb under 2017. Turning to the overall study: According to a later analysis, one platform produced both the roughly 130 validation repertoires and the 700 or so repertoires of the first cohort. A separate validation cohort of over 95 different subjects was used in addition to the roughly 620-subject first cohort. To predict cytomegalovirus infection status, the study brought together high-throughput TCR immunosequencing, statistical association of individual TCRs with disease status, and machine learning. The aim of the study was to test whether cataloging public T cell receptors could identify signatures of past pathogen exposure.

The germline ends are 18 bases apart after V is trimmed by 3 bases and J by 9 bases. CDR3 length: 15 amino acids, cysteine to phenylalanine. The read is trimmed to its CDR3 DNA, 45 bases read in frame from base 1. The germline V gene gives CDR1 as SNHLY and CDR2 as FYNNEI. General findings and caveats noted by the study authors: The validation cohort had no HLA typing available for a later analysis, so co-occurrence within that cohort was assessed over all 120 or so repertoires. The study listed approximately 150 TCR beta chains as associated with cytomegalovirus. Three of the identified cytomegalovirus-associated TCR beta chains were confirmed in vitro to be specific for cytomegalovirus antigens. Subsequent analysis determined that TCRs grouped into clusters in the first cohort also showed a tendency toward co-occurrence across the 120 or so validation repertoires, and 85% to 95% of cluster scores exceeded 0. In both the original and validation cohorts, the classifier was reported to diagnose cytomegalovirus status with high specificity and sensitivity. While some public TCRs were present in many individuals, most TCR sequences turned up only very rarely across donors. It was suggested by the authors that the approach could potentially be generalized to other disease states and immunological phenotypes.

The rearrangement joined TRBV2 to TRBJ1-3, with no reliable assignment of the D segment. Sequencing was carried out using PBMCs. The clonotype comes from a woman in her twenties or thirties in good health and CMV-seropositive. The CDR3 has the sequence CASSEGRASGSTIYF. In nucleotides, the sequence is TGTGCCAGCAGTGAGGGCAGAGCTAGTGGGAGCACCATATATTTT.